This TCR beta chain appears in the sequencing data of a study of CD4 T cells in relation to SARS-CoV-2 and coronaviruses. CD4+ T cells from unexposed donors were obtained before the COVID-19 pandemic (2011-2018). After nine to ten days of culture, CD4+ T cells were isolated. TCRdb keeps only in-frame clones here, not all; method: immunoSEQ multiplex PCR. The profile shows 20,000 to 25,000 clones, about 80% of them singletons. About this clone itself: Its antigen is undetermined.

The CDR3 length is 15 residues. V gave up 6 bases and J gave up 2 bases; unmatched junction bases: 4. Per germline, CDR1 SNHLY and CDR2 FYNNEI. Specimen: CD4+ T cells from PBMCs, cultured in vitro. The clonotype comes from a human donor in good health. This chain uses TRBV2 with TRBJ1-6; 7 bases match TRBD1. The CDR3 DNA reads TGTGCCAGCAGCTCAGACAGGGCCTATAATTCACCCCTCCACTTT. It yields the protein CASSSDRAYNSPLHF.